The rows below give T cell receptor beta chains drawn from one sample of a study of shared clonotypes between healthy human individuals. Measured with immunoSEQ multiplex PCR; TCRdb has only the in-frame clones, and not every one. Among around 1.9 million clones listed, 93% were seen once. Sequencing was performed on naive CD8+ T cells from PBMCs. These receptors were taken from a man in his late teens or twenties in good health. Some clones in this sample may be carry-over from other donors' samples. The CDR3 runs from the conserved cysteine through the conserved F or W. The order of the fields is J gene, clone size, V gene, D gene, CDR3 length, CDR3 protein, CDR3 DNA. D genes are given only for firm matches. Clone size is stated in some rows and not others, as once, few, many or a class when expanded.

TRBJ2-3 | once | TRBV27 | . | 15 | CASSLSWQGSDTQYF | TGTGCCAGCAGTTTATCGTGGCAGGGGTCAGATACGCAGTATTTT
TRBJ1-2 | . | TRBV9 | . | 12 | CASSPPGYGYTF | TGTGCCAGCAGCCCCCCCGGGTACGGCTACACCTTC
TRBJ1-2 | . | TRBV4-3 | TRBD1 | 16 | CASSQDFAGGYLGYTF | TGCGCCAGCAGCCAAGATTTTGCAGGGGGTTATTTGGGCTACACCTTC
TRBJ2-2 | . | TRBV19 | . | 19 | CASTPRGGYRFANTGELFF | TGTGCCAGTACCCCTCGTGGCGGGTACCGGTTCGCGAACACCGGGGAGCTGTTTTTT
TRBJ2-7 | . | TRBV15 | TRBD2 | 15 | CATSGSGIRAYEQYF | TGTGCCACCAGCGGTAGCGGGATACGTGCCTACGAGCAGTACTTC
TRBJ2-1 | . | TRBV25-1 | TRBD2 | 15 | CASSATSDSYNEQFF | TGTGCCAGCAGCGCCACTAGCGACTCCTACAATGAGCAGTTCTTC
TRBJ2-7 | . | TRBV19 | . | 13 | CASSLGQTYEQYF | TGTGCCAGTAGCCTCGGACAGACCTACGAGCAGTACTTC
TRBJ2-7 | . | TRBV9 | . | 15 | CASSVGLASSYEQYF | TGTGCCAGCAGCGTAGGACTTGCAAGCTCCTACGAGCAGTACTTC
TRBJ1-2 | . | TRBV18 | . | 18 | CASSPPAVTEPSNYGYTF | TGTGCCAGCTCACCACCGGCGGTGACGGAGCCCTCTAACTATGGCTACACCTTC
TRBJ2-1 | . | TRBV4-3 | . | 15 | CASSLTTGAFNEQFF | TGCGCCAGCAGCCTTACGACGGGGGCCTTCAATGAGCAGTTCTTC
TRBJ2-5 | . | TRBV7-9 | . | 16 | CASSLGVGTPQETQYF | TGTGCCAGCAGCTTAGGGGTGGGGACACCACAAGAGACCCAGTACTTC
TRBJ2-1 | . | TRBV18 | . | 13 | CASSNSRLNEQFF | TGTGCCAGCTCAAATTCCAGGCTCAATGAGCAGTTCTTC
TRBJ2-6 | . | TRBV7-9 | TRBD1 | 16 | CASSTTGGSGANVLTF | TGTGCCAGCAGCACTACAGGGGGGTCTGGGGCCAACGTCCTGACTTTC
TRBJ2-3 | . | TRBV11-2 | . | 10 | CASRSDTQYF | TGTGCCAGCAGGTCAGATACGCAGTATTTT
TRBJ2-1 | . | TRBV30 | TRBD2 | 14 | CAWSVGLGYNEQFF | TGTGCCTGGAGTGTAGGACTAGGGTACAATGAGCAGTTCTTC
TRBJ1-5 | . | TRBV11-2 | . | 17 | CASSLGDRENSNQPQHF | TGTGCCAGCAGCTTGGGGGATAGGGAGAATAGCAATCAGCCCCAGCATTTT
TRBJ2-7 | . | TRBV29-1 | . | 12 | CSANLEPYEQYF | TGCAGCGCCAACCTTGAGCCCTACGAGCAGTACTTC
TRBJ1-1 | . | TRBV28 | . | 12 | CAVAPGNTEAFF | TGTGCCGTCGCCCCCGGGAACACTGAAGCTTTCTTT
TRBJ1-2 | . | TRBV5-4 | . | 13 | CASSLGLVDGYTF | TGTGCCAGCAGCTTGGGACTTGTCGATGGCTACACCTTC
TRBJ2-1 | . | TRBV6-5 | . | 15 | CASMKGWDSYNEQFF | TGTGCCAGCATGAAAGGATGGGACTCCTACAATGAGCAGTTCTTC
TRBJ2-6 | . | TRBV7-8 | . | 15 | CASSRHSPGANVLTF | TGTGCCAGCAGCCGTCATTCCCCTGGGGCCAACGTCCTGACTTTC
TRBJ2-7 | . | TRBV27 | . | 13 | CASSFSLSYEQYF | TGTGCCAGCAGTTTTTCCCTATCTTACGAGCAGTACTTC
TRBJ2-3 | . | TRBV7-9 | . | 14 | CASSLGQARDTQYF | TGTGCCAGCAGCTTAGGACAGGCACGCGATACGCAGTATTTT
TRBJ2-7 | . | TRBV28 | TRBD2 | 17 | CASSLTSFRTSAGEQYF | TGTGCCAGCAGTTTGACCTCTTTCCGGACTAGCGCTGGTGAGCAGTACTTC
TRBJ2-3 | . | TRBV7-3 | . | 15 | CASSLQGIGTDTQYF | TGTGCCAGCAGCCTCCAAGGTATTGGCACAGATACGCAGTATTTT
TRBJ2-2 | . | TRBV15 | TRBD2 | 19 | CATSRRPRGTSGNNGELFF | TGTGCCACCAGCAGACGTCCGCGCGGGACTAGCGGGAACAACGGGGAGCTGTTTTTT
TRBJ2-5 | . | TRBV13 | . | 16 | CASSLGPLASQETQYF | TGTGCCAGCAGCTTAGGCCCCCTAGCGAGTCAAGAGACCCAGTACTTC
TRBJ1-5 | . | TRBV28 | . | 15 | CASSYGGNGNQPQHF | TGTGCCAGCAGTTATGGAGGGAACGGCAATCAGCCCCAGCATTTT
TRBJ2-2 | . | TRBV28 | . | 11 | CASTNTGELFF | TGTGCCAGCACCAACACCGGGGAGCTGTTTTTT
TRBJ1-5 | . | TRBV10-2 | . | 14 | CASSEVRGLQPQHF | TGCGCCAGCAGTGAAGTTCGCGGGTTGCAGCCCCAGCATTTT
TRBJ2-1 | . | TRBV7-2 | TRBD2 | 18 | CASSPAGAGIAVYNEQFF | TGTGCCAGCAGCCCAGCGGGGGCAGGGATCGCTGTGTACAATGAGCAGTTCTTC
TRBJ2-6 | . | TRBV28 | TRBD1 | 15 | CASSWTGTGANVLTF | TGTGCCAGCAGTTGGACAGGGACTGGGGCCAACGTCCTGACTTTC
TRBJ1-4 | . | TRBV25-1 | . | 17 | CASSDPFTGRTNEKLFF | TGTGCCAGCAGTGACCCTTTCACAGGGCGCACTAATGAAAAACTGTTTTTT
TRBJ2-2 | . | TRBV27 | TRBD1 | 16 | CASSFSDRGNTGELFF | TGTGCCAGCAGTTTTTCAGACAGGGGGAACACCGGGGAGCTGTTTTTT
TRBJ1-2 | . | TRBV7-9 | . | 12 | CASSPGTYGYTF | TGTGCCAGCAGCCCGGGAACCTATGGCTACACCTTC
TRBJ1-1 | . | TRBV7-6 | . | 17 | CASSPAAGGETNTEAFF | TGTGCCAGCAGCCCTGCGGCGGGGGGCGAAACGAACACTGAAGCTTTCTTT
TRBJ2-7 | . | TRBV4-1 | . | 15 | CASSQDESGLYEQYF | TGCGCCAGCAGCCAAGATGAAAGCGGACTATACGAGCAGTACTTC
TRBJ1-5 | . | TRBV21-1 | . | 16 | CASSKYDRDSNQPQHF | TGTGCCAGCAGCAAGTATGACAGGGATAGCAATCAGCCCCAGCATTTT
TRBJ1-5 | . | TRBV10-3 | . | 14 | CAISESVQPQPQHF | TGTGCCATCAGTGAGTCCGTCCAGCCTCAGCCCCAGCATTTT
TRBJ1-1 | . | TRBV6-6 | TRBD1 | 14 | CASSPDRGTSEAFF | TGTGCCAGCAGCCCGGACAGGGGGACTAGTGAAGCTTTCTTT
TRBJ2-1 | . | TRBV25-1 | TRBD2 | 18 | CASSGMNDLAGVTNEQFF | TGTGCCAGCAGTGGCATGAACGACCTAGCGGGAGTAACCAATGAGCAGTTCTTC
TRBJ1-4 | . | TRBV27 | TRBD1 | 15 | CASSFAGGGYEKLFF | TGTGCCAGCAGTTTCGCAGGGGGCGGTTATGAAAAACTGTTTTTT
TRBJ1-3 | . | TRBV2 | . | 17 | CASVERTITRSGNTIYF | TGTGCCAGCGTGGAGCGGACTATTACCCGCTCTGGAAACACCATATATTTT
TRBJ2-5 | . | TRBV11-1 | . | 14 | CASSPYWGEETQYF | TGTGCCAGCAGCCCCTATTGGGGAGAAGAGACCCAGTACTTC
TRBJ2-7 | . | TRBV9 | . | 11 | CASSVHYEQYF | TGTGCCAGCAGCGTGCACTACGAGCAGTACTTC
TRBJ2-7 | once | TRBV28 | . | 13 | CASSEVRTYEQYF | TGTGCCAGTAGTGAAGTTCGAACCTACGAGCAGTACTTC
TRBJ2-5 | . | TRBV7-9 | TRBD2 | 16 | CASSAWAGGPGETQYF | TGTGCCAGCAGCGCTTGGGCGGGAGGGCCCGGGGAGACCCAGTACTTC
TRBJ2-7 | . | TRBV4-1 | . | 19 | CASSLLPPLSSGGSYEQYF | TGCGCCAGCAGCCTCCTTCCGCCCCTCTCTTCTGGGGGCTCCTACGAGCAGTACTTC
TRBJ2-1 | . | TRBV29-1 | TRBD2 | 18 | CSVDFSSIAGGPWNEQFF | TGCAGCGTTGATTTTTCCTCCATAGCGGGAGGGCCTTGGAATGAGCAGTTCTTC
TRBJ1-4 | . | TRBV27 | . | 15 | CASSHLGGANEKLFF | TGTGCCAGCAGCCACCTGGGTGGGGCTAATGAAAAACTGTTTTTT
TRBJ2-3 | . | TRBV5-6 | . | 15 | CASSLGSRRADTQYF | TGTGCCAGCAGCCTGGGTAGCCGGCGTGCAGATACGCAGTATTTT